This T cell receptor beta chain was obtained from a study of cytomegalovirus exposure and HLA in healthy donors (dated by TCRdb to the late 2010s). About the investigation overall: An earlier analysis of some 500 of the donors reported approximately 270 Gb of sequence data and more than 90 million unique TCR beta sequences from 150 million to 200 million T cells. Roughly 300 gigabases of sequencing data and approximately 92 million unique TCR sequences made up an early release that covered 500 to 700 HLA-typed donors. The genetic ancestry cluster associated with self-reported Caucasian donors included 81% of the 398 genotyped donors. The study was designed to test whether signatures of past pathogen exposure could be identified by cataloging public T cell receptors. The study profiled the T cell repertoires of hundreds of subjects by immunosequencing and related them to cytomegalovirus serostatus. A separate validation cohort of roughly 120 different subjects was used in addition to the 666-subject first cohort. To predict cytomegalovirus infection status, the study combined high-throughput TCR immunosequencing, statistical association of individual TCRs with disease status, and machine learning. A later analysis re-analyzed previously published TCR beta repertoires from 600 to 850 donors and added high-resolution HLA genotyping to study TCR occurrence patterns. In the later analysis, no new phenotypic data were used to find candidate immune exposures; instead, reliance was placed on TCR beta sequences and their occurrence across donors. An earlier analysis of around 580 of the donors used high-throughput TCR beta sequencing to judge whether each TCR beta V gene segment behaved as functional or pseudogenic. Donor age, sex, ethnicity and CMV serostatus were collected together with the repertoire data. A later genetic analysis used genome-wide SNP genotypes for about 65% of the 666 donors, treating that subset as a discovery cohort. All discovery cohort repertoires had been generated on a single sequencing platform. HLA typing covered class I and class II loci at four-digit resolution. The number of typed donors differed by locus: about 629-630 for A, B, C, DRB1 and DQB1; approximately 520 for DQA1; 606 for DPA1; and 400 to 480 for DPB1. Five DR-DQ haplotypes were treated as single units for association and clustering because of strong linkage in the cohort. Across some 400 genotyped donors of the cohort, an average of approximately 240,000 unique TCR beta nucleotide sequences per donor were sequenced, and 15% to 20% of those sequences were non-productive. The research as a whole found: In a later analysis, some 17,000 TCR beta sequences were associated with specific HLA alleles at a false discovery rate of 0.05. In both the original and validation cohorts, the classifier was reported to diagnose cytomegalovirus status with high specificity and sensitivity. According to a later analysis, TCR association rates differed among HLA loci, with DRB1 alleles showing the most associated TCRs and HLA-C alleles showing the fewest. Only TCR beta chains were sequenced in this cohort, and the absence of alpha or paired-chain data limited detectable features. In a later analysis, several top co-occurrence clusters were reported to appear linked to parvovirus B19, influenza, CMV and Epstein-Barr virus. An earlier analysis of several hundred of the donors showed that most TCR beta V segments appeared in productive rearrangements either about 87% or about 30% of the time, which broadly matched IMGT annotations. A few of the identified cytomegalovirus-associated TCR beta chains were confirmed in vitro to be specific for cytomegalovirus antigens. Sequencing depth was assumed to be roughly uniform across donors in the presence/absence analyses, though that assumption may not hold. The study gave a list of under 200 TCR beta chains associated with cytomegalovirus. Immune exposure information for the cohort was limited to CMV serostatus. In a later analysis, HLA-associated TCR beta chains showed more clonal expansion and lower generation probabilities than non-associated chains that were equally common. An association between a missense DCLRE1C variant and V-gene and J-gene trimming of TCR beta chains was found in a later genetic analysis and replicated in an independent cohort. HLA typing was unavailable for some donors at each locus, so association tests used only the typed subset. Compared with the approximately 600-donor mean, donors in an Asian-associated ancestry cluster had fewer N-insertions in productive TCRs, according to a later genetic analysis. The authors suggested that the approach could potentially be generalized to other disease states and immunological phenotypes. A cluster of highly shared sequence variants was judged likely to be a technical artifact of the sequencing pipeline. About 15 rarely observed V segments, including chromosome 9 orphons, were excluded from the earlier analysis of some 590 of the donors because counts were too low. Across donors, most TCR sequences were observed very rarely, whereas some public TCRs were present in many individuals. A further reported finding was that TCR beta sequences accurately predicted the HLA-A and HLA-B alleles for most subjects in the first cohort. Linkage disequilibrium might explain the correlated functional status among segregating V segments, but an unknown experimental factor could not be excluded. Assigning TCR associations to individual alleles was difficult when HLA alleles, especially DR and DQ, strongly co-occurred. The 87-base-pair reads could not distinguish some IMGT-functional V segments, including TRBV6-2 and TRBV6-3, so those segments were excluded. In a later analysis, most CMV-associated TCR beta chains were found to appear HLA-restricted, with HLA associations seemingly driven largely by CMV exposure.

The protocol used for the library was the immunoSEQ multiplex PCR assay. The multiplex PCR relied on a mix of 60 forward primers for TCR Vbeta segments and 13 reverse primers for TCR Jbeta segments. The CDR3 region of rearranged TCR beta genes was amplified from genomic DNA by a multiplex PCR assay. Amplified TCR beta libraries were sequenced as 87-base-pair reads on the Illumina HiSeq System. In the authors' own workflow: In a later analysis, tens of millions of unique TCR beta chains were counted across the 500 to 850 repertoires, and roughly 9.9 million of these chains were shared by at least two donors. To remove PCR and sequencing errors, raw reads were error-corrected and collapsed into unique sequences using a nearest-neighbor algorithm that merged closely related sequences. To assign V, D and J gene segments, CDR3 sequences were aligned to IMGT reference sequences. For a sequence to be retained, a match of at least six nucleotides was required to both a V gene segment and a J gene segment. A rearrangement counted as productive if the CDR3 had no stop codons and remained in frame with V and J, and every other rearrangement counted as non-productive. CDR3 was defined by IMGT convention, running from the second conserved V-encoded cysteine to the conserved J-encoded phenylalanine. In an earlier analysis of more than 550 of the donors, sequences lacking an unambiguous match to a single V gene segment were excluded. In an earlier analysis of 450 to 700 of the donors, V segments were called functional above 56.7% productive rearrangements and were called segregating when the between-donor standard deviation exceeded 5%. A statistical classification framework was built to diagnose cytomegalovirus status from the catalog of TCR beta chain sequences. In a later analysis, V and J genes were assigned by comparing TCR nucleotide sequences against IMGT/GENE-DB human TR gene sequences. The TCRdist pipeline was used in a later analysis to assign CDR3 sequences and most-parsimonious VDJ recombination scenarios. A later analysis defined each TCR beta chain by its CDR3 amino acid sequence plus V-gene family, and excluded reads lacking a unique V-gene family. As a way to deal with suspected cross-contamination and a sequencing artifact, a later analysis dropped over 550 nucleotide sequences that were highly shared and had low generation probability. A later analysis calculated a clonal expansion index for each public chain from normalized within-repertoire ranks of inferred template counts. In a later analysis, generation probabilities were computed with a VDJ recombination model fitted to out-of-frame rearrangements, and the resulting probabilities were checked against IGoR. Hypergeometric tests were used in a later analysis to score TCR-TCR, TCR-HLA and TCR-CMV co-occurrence, with a repertoire-size bias correction applied to the TCR pairs. To estimate false discovery rates, a later analysis permuted the HLA or CMV assignments 20 times. A later analysis grouped co-occurring TCRs with DBSCAN, adding TCRdist sequence similarity when clustering within HLA-allele-positive subsets. Repertoires with fewer than 30,000 or more than 120,000 public chains were left out of co-occurrence clustering, as were about 5 repertoires with anomalous nucleotide sharing. This is the immuneACCESS table as TCRdb keeps it, with only in-frame sequences that have V and J called. A part of the clones is gone; compared with another copy, unresolved V genes explain less than half, and the rest is unexplained. Clonal size and the V and J genes are those of that table, whereas D and trimming came from the DNA. The sample table shows some 80,000 clones, and 75% to 85% are seen once. The ten largest clones add up to approximately 3.7% of the sample.

The germline V gene specifies SGHTA as CDR1 and FQGTGA as CDR2. The CDR3 starts with the cysteine, ends with the phenylalanine, and has 14 residues. Just CDR3 DNA is preserved here, 42 bases in frame from base 1. Unmatched junction bases come to 3, with V trimmed by 4 bases and J by 4 bases. A remark on this clone: The antigen this receptor binds is unknown. Per-base qualities were not stored, and no clone one base away is much larger.

The cohort comprised 550 to 700 healthy bone marrow donors. At the time of sampling, every cohort member was nominally healthy, though immune exposures that went unrecorded were likely present. The donor was CMV seronegative and was included in the group of several hundred seronegative cohort members. Every donor gave a peripheral blood sample, and the peripheral blood mononuclear cells from that sample were used for TCR beta sequencing. The Qiagen DNeasy Blood Extraction Kit was used to extract genomic DNA from the blood cell samples. The chain was built from TRBV7-3 and TRBJ2-5, with 10 junctional bases fitting TRBD1. The sequence derives from a man in his forties in good health and CMV-seronegative. Sequencing was performed on PBMCs. The CDR3 protein: CASSSDRGRETQYF. The sequenced DNA is TGTGCCAGCAGCTCCGACAGGGGGCGAGAGACCCAGTACTTC.